A single sample is the source of the 13 T cell receptor beta chains below, sequenced in a study of blood T cell repertoires in COVID-19. Produced via immunoSEQ multiplex PCR; TCRdb's table is partial and in-frame only. The repertoire holds 150,000 to 200,000 clones, with more than 75% as singletons. The sample consisted of peripheral blood. Receptor source: a woman aged 70-85 years with COVID-19, enrolled during active disease.

This chain links TRBV3-1 (or the pseudogene TRBV3-2) with TRBJ2-7; D unresolved. The germline V and J ends were trimmed by 4 bases and 7 bases, with 17 bases remaining between them. The germline CDR1 and CDR2 sequences are LGHDT and YNNKEL (reference sequence). This CDR3 spans 14 amino acids. The CDR3 spells CASSPNFRAREQYF. The DNA of the CDR3 is TGTGCCAGCAGCCCAAATTTCCGCGCTAGGGAGCAGTACTTC.

This chain connects TRBV11-3 to TRBJ1-1; no clear D. Trimming removed 1 base at V and 5 bases at J, with 2 bases between. CDR3 length equals 11 residues. CDR1 is SGHNT, CDR2 YENEEA, per germline. The CDR3 DNA is TGTGCCAGCAGCTTAGCAACTGAAGCTTTCTTT. Its translation: CASSLATEAFF.

The chain employs TRBV5-1 and TRBJ2-7, with D perhaps matching TRBD1 (6 bases). The germline V and J ends were trimmed by 0 bases and 2 bases, with 12 bases remaining between them. The CDR3 is 15 residues long. Germline V CDR1 and CDR2: SGHRS, YFSETQ. The CDR3 nucleotides are TGCGCCAGCAGCTTGGATGGGGACAAAGCCTACGAGCAGTACTTC. Protein sequence: CASSLDGDKAYEQYF.

This clone was seen once. The J gene is TRBJ2-3, the V gene TRBV7-9; D might be TRBD1 (5 bases). Germline assignment: CDR1 SEHNR and CDR2 FQNEAQ (reference sequence). This CDR3 is 13 amino acids long. V was clipped by 6 bases and J by 4 bases, with 11 bases between them. As DNA, the CDR3 is TGTGCCAGCAGTCCAGGGAACTCAGATACGCAGTATTTT. It is translated as CASSPGNSDTQYF.

The rearrangement joins TRBV5-1 to TRBJ1-3, with 9 bases aligning to TRBD1. The length of the CDR3 is 17 residues. Germline V gene lookup returns CDR1 SGHRS and CDR2 YFSETQ. Losses at the gene ends were 3 bases for V and 4 bases for J; bases not matched to a gene: 11. In nucleotides, the CDR3 is TGCGCCAGCAGCTGGGAGACAGGGGGGCTGCGAGGAAACACCATATATTTT. This sequence encodes CASSWETGGLRGNTIYF.

The chain uses TRBV5-1 and TRBJ2-2; possible D gene TRBD2, 5 bases. This CDR3 contains 16 residues. Trimming shortened V by 3 bases and J by 0 bases, and 12 bases separated the two germline ends. Germline CDR1 SGHRS, CDR2 YFSETQ. The chain's CDR3 is CASSSRLAPNTGELFF. As DNA, the CDR3 is TGCGCCAGCAGCTCACGTCTAGCCCCGAACACCGGGGAGCTGTTTTTT.

The V gene is TRBV5-4, the J gene TRBJ1-4; D is ambiguous. The V end was cut by 7 bases, the J end by 8 bases, with 18 bases between. The CDR3 consists of 14 residues. Germline CDR1 reads SGHNT; CDR2 reads YYREEE (reference sequence). CDR3 sequence (DNA): TGTGCCAGCGGTCCGGGAACCCGAGGGGAAAAACTGTTTTTT. Protein sequence: CASGPGTRGEKLFF.

The table lists this clone with a few counts. CDR3 nucleotides: TGTGCCAGCAGCGGCCAGGGGGGCGCGAATGGCTACACCTTC. Translation gives CASSGQGGANGYTF. This chain uses TRBV9 with TRBJ1-2; 7 bases align to TRBD1. Looked up from germline, CDR1 is SGDLS and CDR2 is YYNGEE. CDR3 size: 14 residues. V shed 3 bases and J 6 bases; nucleotides not matched to a gene: 8. Looking up the rest from reference TRBV9 and TRBJ1-2 gives the full variable domain: DSGVTQTPKHLITATGQRVTLRCSPRSGDLSVYWYQQSLDQGLQFLIQYYNGEERAKGNILERFSAQQFPDLHSELNLSSLELGDSALYFCASSGQGGANGYTFGSGTRLTVV.

CDR3 DNA: TGTGCCTGGAAAAATGGGAGGGATTCACCCCTCCACTTT. It translates to CAWKNGRDSPLHF. V and J are TRBV30 and TRBJ1-6, with D unresolved. This CDR3 spans 13 amino acids. Trimming cost V 4 bases and J 8 bases, with 12 bases left between them. Germline V gene sequence: CDR1 GTSNPN, CDR2 SVGIG (reference sequence).

This chain joins TRBV30 and TRBJ2-5, with D unresolved. The CDR3 spans 13 residues. The germline V gene encodes CDR1 GTSNPN and CDR2 SVGIG (reference sequence). V was pared by 2 bases and J by 5 bases, with 12 bases between. The CDR3, as DNA: TGTGCCTGGAGTCCTGGTAGCCGGGAGACCCAGTACTTC. Protein: CAWSPGSRETQYF.

The chain combines TRBV10-3 with TRBJ2-7, with TRBD2 identical over 10 bases. The CDR3 length is 14 residues. Germline V gene sequence: CDR1 ENHRY, CDR2 SYGVKD. J was trimmed by 7 bases and V by 4 bases; bases with no gene match: 7. The chain's CDR3 is CAISGTSGSGEQYF. In nucleotides, the CDR3 is TGTGCCATCAGTGGGACTAGCGGTTCTGGGGAGCAGTACTTC.

The rearrangement uses TRBV2 and TRBJ1-4; D is perhaps TRBD1 (6 bases). Germline V CDR1 and CDR2: SNHLY, FYNNEI. V was pared by 6 bases and J by 3 bases, with 8 bases between. The CDR3 spans 13 residues. CDR3 in DNA: TGTGCCAGCAGACAGGGCCCTAATGAAAAACTGTTTTTT. The encoded protein is CASRQGPNEKLFF. Drawing the rest from reference TRBV2 and TRBJ1-4, the complete variable domain is EPEVTQTPSHQVTQMGQEVILRCVPISNHLYFYWYRQILGQKVEFLVSFYNNEISEKSEIFDDQFSVERPDGSNFTLKIRSTKLEDSAMYFCASRQGPNEKLFFGSGTQLSVL.

The rearrangement uses TRBV11-3 and TRBJ2-1, with D unclear. Germline values: CDR1 SGHNT, CDR2 YENEEA. CDR3 size: 16 residues. Trimming shortened V by 5 bases and J by 3 bases, and 17 bases separated the two germline ends. The CDR3 bases are TGTGCCAGCAGCCCTCGTAGAGGTGGGTTCTACAATGAGCAGTTCTTC. This translates into CASSPRRGGFYNEQFF.